These 17 T cell receptor beta chains share one sample of origin, sequenced in a study of technical replicates of blood from a handful of donors. Repertoires were generated with immunoSEQ multiplex PCR, while TCRdb's copy carries only in-frame clones and drops some. The sample lists tens of thousands of clones; around 94% were seen once. Sample: T cells isolated from PBMCs. Receptors originate from a human donor in good health.

This chain uses TRBV9 with TRBJ2-3, with 10 bases fitting TRBD2. This CDR3 has 17 amino acids. The ends lost 0 bases at V and 2 bases at J; junction bases unmatched: 6. Germline V gene lookup returns CDR1 SGDLS and CDR2 YYNGEE. The CDR3 nucleotides read TGTGCCAGCAGCGTAGGGAGCGGGAGGGCCCCCACAGATACGCAGTATTTT. It specifies CASSVGSGRAPTDTQYF.

The chain couples TRBV14 to TRBJ2-3; 10 bases align to TRBD1. Germline V gene lookup returns CDR1 SGHDN and CDR2 FVKESK. The V and J ends lost 8 bases and 2 bases, in that order; junction bases with no gene match: 10. The CDR3 is 16 residues long. The CDR3 sequence: CASATMGQGNTDTQYF. The DNA for the CDR3 is TGTGCCAGCGCTACGATGGGACAGGGGAACACAGATACGCAGTATTTT.

The chain joins TRBV5-1 to TRBJ1-4; weak D call: TRBD1 (5 bases). The CDR3 runs 14 residues. Deletions cut 0 bases from V and 5 bases from J, with 8 bases between. In germline, CDR1 is SGHRS, CDR2 YFSETQ. DNA of the CDR3: TGCGCCAGCAGCTTGGGGGGGGAAAATGAAAAACTGTTTTTT. As protein: CASSLGGENEKLFF.

This sequence joins TRBV10-2 and TRBJ1-1; 9 bases agree with TRBD1. The V gene end was trimmed by 5 bases and the J gene end by 10 bases; junction bases not matched to a gene: 8. The CDR3 consists of 13 residues. Germline-derived CDR1 and CDR2 are WSHSY and SAAADI. This CDR3 is CASSTGGRLGAFF. CDR3 coding DNA: TGCGCCAGCAGTACAGGGGGCAGGCTCGGAGCTTTCTTT.

This sequence joins TRBV10-2 and TRBJ1-1; no definite D call. There are 13 residues in the CDR3. Trimming left V 5 bases short and J 0 bases short, with 7 bases between. Germline CDR1 is WSHSY and CDR2 is SAAADI. The CDR3 loop reads CASSLRVNTEAFF. In DNA, the CDR3 is TGCGCCAGCAGTTTACGGGTGAACACTGAAGCTTTCTTT.

The genes are TRBV29-1 and TRBJ1-2; no reliable D call. V was trimmed by 4 bases and J by 8 bases, leaving 11 bases between them. Germline-derived CDR1 and CDR2 are SQVTM and ANQGSEA. The CDR3 has 11 residues. The CDR3 spells CSVVTEGGYTF. Written as DNA, the CDR3 is TGCAGCGTTGTTACAGAGGGAGGCTACACCTTC.

The chain uses TRBV5-1 and TRBJ2-5; TRBD2 aligns across 9 bases. V shed 0 bases, J shed 4 bases, and the junction held 4 bases outside the gene matches. The CDR3 consists of 15 residues. From germline, CDR1 is SGHRS and CDR2 YFSETQ. CDR3 protein: CASSLGSGSGETQYF. In DNA, the CDR3 is TGCGCCAGCAGCTTGGGTAGCGGGAGTGGAGAGACCCAGTACTTC.

The chain employs TRBV9 and TRBJ1-3; D perhaps matches TRBD1 (6 bases). Germline CDR1 reads SGDLS; CDR2 reads YYNGEE. The V and J ends lost 2 bases and 0 bases respectively, with 9 bases between them. The length of the CDR3 is 15 residues. CDR3 sequence: CASSVVGGSGNTIYF. The CDR3 DNA follows: TGTGCCAGCAGCGTCGTAGGGGGCTCTGGAAACACCATATATTTT.

This chain joins TRBV1 and TRBJ2-4; the table names TRBD2, a call not compared with the DNA. TRBV1 is deemed a pseudogene. The CDR3 totals 13 residues. The CDR3 region is CTSRAGGWNIQYF. In nucleotides, the CDR3 is TGCACCAGCAGAGCGGGGGGGTGGAACATTCAGTACTTC.

This chain uses TRBV19 with TRBJ2-2; 8 bases align to TRBD2. The ends lost 0 bases at V and 4 bases at J; junction bases unmatched: 16. This CDR3 contains 20 residues. Looked up from germline, CDR1 is LNHDA and CDR2 is SQIVND (reference sequence). CDR3 nucleotide sequence: TGTGCCAGTAGTATAGATTTATTAGCGGGGACCGCTTTAGGCACCGGGGAGCTGTTTTTT. It yields the protein CASSIDLLAGTALGTGELFF.

This clone was found once. This chain uses TRBV28 with TRBJ1-2; the D gene is possibly TRBD1 (6 bases). The CDR3 spans 21 residues. The V gene lost 0 bases and the J gene lost 6 bases, with 32 bases spanning the gap. CDR1 and CDR2 (germline): MDHEN, SYDVKM. CDR3 region: CASSLWWPSGGRIPSVDGYTF. CDR3 coding DNA: TGTGCCAGCAGTTTATGGTGGCCATCCGGGGGGCGGATCCCCTCGGTGGATGGCTACACCTTC.

The table lists this clone with a count of one. The chain links TRBV7-2 to TRBJ2-3; no firm D call. V lost 5 bases and J lost 6, with 9 bases in between. CDR1 SGHTA and CDR2 FQGNSA come from the germline V gene. This CDR3 comprises 12 residues. CDR3 nucleotides: TGTGCCAGCAGCAAACCGGTGGATACGCAGTATTTT. It translates to CASSKPVDTQYF.

The CDR3 here is CASSYSPIFYEQYF. The DNA for the CDR3 is TGTGCCAGCAGTTACTCTCCTATTTTCTACGAGCAGTACTTC. This chain joins TRBV6-5 and TRBJ2-7; D not certain. The V end lost 0 bases, the J end lost 3 bases, and 9 bases lay between the germline ends. The germline V gene encodes CDR1 MNHEY and CDR2 SVGAGI. The length of the CDR3 is 14 residues.

V is TRBV7-8 and J is TRBJ1-2; D possibly corresponds to TRBD1 (5 bases). Trimming took 4 bases from V and 2 from J, leaving 20 bases between them. Germline V gives CDR1 SGHVS, CDR2 FQNEAQ. The CDR3 runs 17 residues. CDR3 nucleotides: TGTGCCAGCAGCTACAGATTGCCGAACAGGCAGAACTATGGCTACACCTTC. Its translation is CASSYRLPNRQNYGYTF.

V is TRBV28 and J is TRBJ2-1; 7 positions agree with TRBD2. The CDR3 extends over 18 amino acids. The J segment lost 2 bases and the V segment lost 4 bases, leaving 14 bases of the junction unmatched. From germline, CDR1 is MDHEN and CDR2 SYDVKM. The CDR3 DNA reads TGTGCCAGCAGTTCTTCCGGGGTACTAGCGCCTACCTACAATGAGCAGTTCTTC. Protein sequence: CASSSSGVLAPTYNEQFF.

This sequence joins TRBV28 and TRBJ1-1; D not certain. Germline values: CDR1 MDHEN, CDR2 SYDVKM. V was pared by 6 bases and J by 2 bases, with 7 bases between. The CDR3 consists of 12 residues. CDR3: CASSLGNTEAFF. CDR3 bases: TGTGCCAGCAGCCTTGGCAACACTGAAGCTTTCTTT.

The chain joins TRBV6-4 to TRBJ2-7; D is ambiguous. The CDR3 contains 14 residues. The germline V gene encodes CDR1 MRHNA and CDR2 SNTAGT. With 3 bases removed from V and 0 bases from J, the gap between germline ends came to 9 bases. The CDR3 is CASSESESSYEQYF. DNA for the CDR3: TGTGCCAGCAGTGAAAGTGAGAGCTCCTACGAGCAGTACTTC.